This T cell receptor (beta chain) was obtained from a study of beta chain features in type 1 diabetes. Reverse transcription of all isolated RNA meant that expressed TCRB transcripts were sequenced. Sequencing of naive, central memory and regulatory T cell samples gave an average of about 3.7 million reads. The table came from immunoSEQ multiplex PCR; TCRdb's copy has only in-frame clones and leaves some out. The sample includes tens of thousands of clones, approximately 50% of them seen just once. Trimming removed 2 bases from V and 2 bases from J, with 8 bases in between. CDR1 and CDR2 from the germline V gene are SGHDT and YYEEEE. This CDR3 is 14 amino acids long. Whole-study findings and limits: PCR might pick shorter templates more often, in the same way for patients and controls. A moderate, significant TCRB CDR3 shortening appeared in type 1 diabetes across four CD4+ subsets.

One heparinised blood draw, averaging about 120 mL, came from each donor. Notes on this clone: What it binds is not known.

The gene calls are TRBV5-6 and TRBJ1-5; D is undetermined. This receptor was taken from a man aged 30 to 45 with type 1 diabetes. The sequencing sample was made of central memory CD4+ T cells from blood. CDR3 sequence: CASSFRLGNQPQHF. In nucleotides, the CDR3 is TGTGCCAGCAGCTTCCGACTTGGCAATCAGCCCCAGCATTTT.